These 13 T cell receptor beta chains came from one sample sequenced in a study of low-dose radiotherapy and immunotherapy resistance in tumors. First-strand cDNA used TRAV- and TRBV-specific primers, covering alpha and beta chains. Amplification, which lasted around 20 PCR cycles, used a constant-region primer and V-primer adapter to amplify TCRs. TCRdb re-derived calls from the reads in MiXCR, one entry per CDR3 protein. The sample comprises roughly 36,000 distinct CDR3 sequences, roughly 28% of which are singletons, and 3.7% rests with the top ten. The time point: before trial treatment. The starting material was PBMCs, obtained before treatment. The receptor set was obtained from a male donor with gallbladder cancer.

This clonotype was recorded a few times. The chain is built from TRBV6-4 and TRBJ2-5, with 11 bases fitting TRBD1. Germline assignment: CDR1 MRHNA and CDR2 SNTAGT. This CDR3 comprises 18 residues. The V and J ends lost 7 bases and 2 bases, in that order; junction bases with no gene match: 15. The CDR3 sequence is CASTRTGGLASGQETQYF. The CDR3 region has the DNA TGTGCCAGCACCCGGACAGGGGGCTTGGCTAGCGGTCAAGAGACCCAGTACTTC.

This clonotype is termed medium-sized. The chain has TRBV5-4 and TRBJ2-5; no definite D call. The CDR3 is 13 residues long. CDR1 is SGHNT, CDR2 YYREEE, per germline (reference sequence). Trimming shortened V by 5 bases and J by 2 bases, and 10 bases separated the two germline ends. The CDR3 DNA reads TGTGCCAGCAGGTCCGGGCTTCAAGAGACCCAGTACTTC. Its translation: CASRSGLQETQYF. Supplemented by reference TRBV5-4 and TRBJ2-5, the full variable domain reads ETGVTQSPTHLIKTRGQQVTLRCSSQSGHNTVSWYQQALGQGPQFIFQYYREEENGRGNFPPRFSGLQFPNYSSELNVNALELDDSALYLCASRSGLQETQYFGPGTRLLVL.

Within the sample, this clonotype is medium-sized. The CDR3 DNA sequence: TGTGCCAGCAGCTACCGACAGGCACCTAACTATGGCTACACCTTC. This translates into CASSYRQAPNYGYTF. The chain combines TRBV5-4 with TRBJ1-2; D perhaps matches TRBD1 (6 bases). This CDR3 spans 15 amino acids. In germline, CDR1 is SGHNT, CDR2 YYREEE (reference sequence). The ends were cut back, 3 bases at V and 0 bases at J, with 12 bases in the middle.

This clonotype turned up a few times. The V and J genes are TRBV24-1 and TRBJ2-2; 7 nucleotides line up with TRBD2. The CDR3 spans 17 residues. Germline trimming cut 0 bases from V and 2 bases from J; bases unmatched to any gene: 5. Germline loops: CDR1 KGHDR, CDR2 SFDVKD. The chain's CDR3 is CATSDLPGLVNTGELFF. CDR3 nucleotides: TGTGCCACCAGTGATTTGCCTGGACTAGTAAACACCGGGGAGCTGTTTTTT.

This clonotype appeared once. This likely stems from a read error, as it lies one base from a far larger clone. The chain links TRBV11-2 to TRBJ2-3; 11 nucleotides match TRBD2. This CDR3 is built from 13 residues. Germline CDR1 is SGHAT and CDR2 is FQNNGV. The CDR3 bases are TGTTCCAGCAGCTGGGGGACTAGCGGAAAGGAGTATTTT. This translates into CSSSWGTSGKEYF.

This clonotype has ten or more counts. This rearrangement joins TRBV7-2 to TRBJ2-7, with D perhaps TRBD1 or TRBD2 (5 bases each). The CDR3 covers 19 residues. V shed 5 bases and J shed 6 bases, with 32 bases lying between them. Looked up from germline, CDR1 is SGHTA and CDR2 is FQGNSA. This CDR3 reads CASSLRSPRGAVAVREQYF. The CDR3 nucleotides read TGTGCCAGCAGCCTCCGTTCCCCCCGAGGGGCGGTCGCGGTGCGCGAGCAGTACTTC.

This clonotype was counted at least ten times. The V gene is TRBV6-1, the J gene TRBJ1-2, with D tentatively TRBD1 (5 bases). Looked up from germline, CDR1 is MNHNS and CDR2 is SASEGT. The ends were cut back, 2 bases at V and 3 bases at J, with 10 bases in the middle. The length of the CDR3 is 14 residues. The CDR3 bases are TGTGCCAGCAGTGAATGGGGGGGAGACTATGGCTACACCTTC. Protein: CASSEWGGDYGYTF.

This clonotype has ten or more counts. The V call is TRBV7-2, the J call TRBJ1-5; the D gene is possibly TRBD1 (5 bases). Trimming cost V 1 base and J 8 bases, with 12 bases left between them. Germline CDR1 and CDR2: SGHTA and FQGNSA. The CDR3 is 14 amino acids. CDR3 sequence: CASSLGQNREPQHF. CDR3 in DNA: TGTGCCAGCAGCTTAGGACAGAATCGGGAGCCCCAGCATTTT.

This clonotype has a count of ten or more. CDR3 region: CASSQDLRGPHEQYF. The CDR3 nucleotides read TGTGCCAGCAGCCAAGATTTAAGGGGACCCCACGAGCAGTACTTC. The chain has TRBV4-2 and TRBJ2-7, with D perhaps TRBD1 or TRBD2 (5 bases each). CDR1 and CDR2 from the germline V gene are LGHNA and YNFKEQ. The CDR3 consists of 15 residues. Trimming took 0 bases from V and 5 from J, leaving 14 bases between them.

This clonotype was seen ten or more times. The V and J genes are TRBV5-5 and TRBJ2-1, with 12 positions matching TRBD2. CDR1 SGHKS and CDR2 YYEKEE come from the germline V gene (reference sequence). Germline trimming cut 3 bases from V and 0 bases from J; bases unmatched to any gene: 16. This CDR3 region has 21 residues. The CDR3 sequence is CASSWRGAWTSGTSSYNEQFF. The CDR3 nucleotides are TGTGCCAGCAGCTGGCGGGGGGCCTGGACTAGCGGGACGAGCTCCTACAATGAGCAGTTCTTC. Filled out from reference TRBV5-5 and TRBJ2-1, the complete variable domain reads DAGVTQSPTHLIKTRGQQVTLRCSPISGHKSVSWYQQVLGQGPQFIFQYYEKEERGRGNFPDRFSARQFPNYSSELNVNALLLGDSALYLCASSWRGAWTSGTSSYNEQFFGPGTRLTVL.

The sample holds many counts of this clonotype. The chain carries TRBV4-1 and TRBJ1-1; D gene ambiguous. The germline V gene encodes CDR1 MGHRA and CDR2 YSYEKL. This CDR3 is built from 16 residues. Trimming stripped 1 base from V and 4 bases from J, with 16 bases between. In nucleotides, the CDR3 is TGCGCCAGCAGCCAAGCCGGTGGAAGAAGCCGCACTGAAGCTTTCTTT. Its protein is CASSQAGGRSRTEAFF.

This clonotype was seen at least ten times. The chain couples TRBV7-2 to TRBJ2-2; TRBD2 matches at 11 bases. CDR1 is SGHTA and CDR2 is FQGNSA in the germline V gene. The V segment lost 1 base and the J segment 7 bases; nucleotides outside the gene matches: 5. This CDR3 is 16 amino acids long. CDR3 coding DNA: TGTGCCAGCAGCTTAGAGACTAGCGGGATAGGCGGGGAGCTGTTTTTT. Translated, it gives CASSLETSGIGGELFF.

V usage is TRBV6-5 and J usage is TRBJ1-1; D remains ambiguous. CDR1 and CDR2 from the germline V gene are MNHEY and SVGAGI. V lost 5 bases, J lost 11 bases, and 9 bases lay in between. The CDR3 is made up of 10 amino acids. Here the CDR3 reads CASSQGKAFF. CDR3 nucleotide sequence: TGTGCCAGCAGTCAAGGAAAGGCTTTCTTT.